This TCR beta chain was obtained from a study of OX40 agonist ivuxolimab in advanced cancers. Clones were sequenced by immunoSEQ multiplex PCR, and TCRdb holds only the in-frame ones, with some missing. The sample has about 73,000 clones, around nine tenths seen once. Samples of blood were obtained at baseline, on cycle 4 day 1, and on cycle 7 day 1. The germline CDR1 and CDR2 sequences are ENHRY and SYGVKD. Trimming removed 5 bases from V and 2 bases from J, with 6 bases in between. The CDR3 is made up of 13 amino acids. This clonotype was obtained from an adult with an advanced solid tumor such as melanoma, head and neck, liver or kidney cancer. The chain employs TRBV10-3 and TRBJ1-4; D gene ambiguous. This material consisted of CD4+ or CD8+ T cells sorted from blood, taken in a trial of the OX40 agonist ivuxolimab. CDR3: CAISLGTNEKLFF. In DNA form, the CDR3 reads TGTGCCATCAGTTTGGGGACTAATGAAAAACTGTTTTTT.